Listed below are T cell receptor beta chains from one sample, sequenced in a study of type 1 and type 2 diabetes patients. TCRdb fed the multiplex PCR reads into MiXCR, producing one record per CDR3 protein. The sample lists under 300,000 distinct CDR3 sequences; 45% to 60% were seen once. The source material was peripheral blood mononuclear cells (PBMCs). The receptors were sampled from a man between 18 and 29 years old with type 2 diabetes. Both conserved end residues are trimmed from each CDR3. Each record gives: J gene, V gene, CDR3 protein.

>TRBJ2-7|TRBV2
ASSYSRTSGSTTYEQY
>NA|TRBV2
ASSPNYGIRHEQF
>TRBJ1-1|TRBV7-2
ASSLGGTLVNEAF
>TRBJ1-1|TRBV7-2
ASSFARPAF
>TRBJ2-2|TRBV7-2
ASSFGPPNTGELF
>TRBJ1-4|TRBV10-2
ASSDVEEKLF
>TRBJ1-1|TRBV10-3
AISARMLNTEAF
>TRBJ2-5|TRBV12-5
ASTPGGGETQY
>TRBJ2-5|TRBV29-1
SVNRPFQETQY
>NA|TRBV7-4
ASSLGQRQF
>TRBJ2-7|TRBV20-1
SASGRGYEQY
>TRBJ1-2|TRBV19
ASSIVPGSNYGYT
>TRBJ2-1|TRBV20-1
SAKDHPTYNEQF
>TRBJ2-3|TRBV19
ASSILGGEVDTQY
>TRBJ1-1|TRBV10-2
ASHRDLRAEAF
>TRBJ1-1|TRBV24-1
ATSRQGNTEAF
>TRBJ2-7|TRBV30
AWRVAGGSYEQY
>TRBJ1-1|TRBV7-2
ASRTGQNTEAF
>TRBJ2-2|TRBV2
ASRGNVGGSETGELF
>TRBJ1-1|TRBV2
ASRQNTEAF
>TRBJ1-1|TRBV6-6
ASRDQLEAF
>TRBJ2-7|TRBV27
ASGRDRASPYEQY
>TRBJ2-5|TRBV12-3/TRBV12-4
ASRIKGLETQY
>TRBJ1-1|TRBV20-1
SARTIEAF
>TRBJ2-7|TRBV24-1
ATSVPGSYEQY
>TRBJ2-7|TRBV5-1
ASSPEGVSYEQY
>TRBJ2-5|TRBV7-2
ASSPHAGGQETQY
>TRBJ1-2|TRBV6-5
ASSYLTGKYGYT
>TRBJ2-5|TRBV28
ASSLSRQETQY
>TRBJ1-1|TRBV25-1
ASSETQDRGRGTEAF
>TRBJ1-2|TRBV27
ASSGQASYGYT
>TRBJ1-1|TRBV25-1
ASSDRSMNTEAF
>TRBJ1-4|TRBV2
ASSENGQFNEKLV
>TRBJ2-7|TRBV19
ASTPRGKEQY
>TRBJ2-2|TRBV9
ASSVGSTGELF
>TRBJ2-7|TRBV7-3
ASSLTTGQGFYEQY
>TRBJ2-2|TRBV29-1
SVVKSTGELF
>TRBJ2-3|TRBV12-3/TRBV12-4
ASRPTGTQAQY
>TRBJ2-1|TRBV12-3/TRBV12-4
ATTYRDPNEQF
>TRBJ2-3|TRBV9
ASSATGSTDTQY
>TRBJ2-3|TRBV2
ASSDRQGADTQY
>TRBJ2-3|TRBV10-2
ASSGPGLADHTDTQY
>TRBJ1-1|TRBV7-6
ASSSDPSTEAF
>TRBJ1-6|TRBV2
ASSEKGVSNSPLH
>TRBJ2-7|TRBV7-2
ASSRLTGTRGTYEQY
>TRBJ2-1|TRBV7-9
ASRLSKGVDEQF
>TRBJ1-2|TRBV30
AWSVFCSHYGYT
>TRBJ1-1|TRBV13
ASSSSLDTEAF